A single T cell receptor (beta chain) is shown here with its context. The target antigen is unknown. This table comes from immunoSEQ multiplex PCR, and its TCRdb copy is limited to in-frame clones, with some not included. This sample yields 2 million to 2.5 million clones, of which 95% are seen a single time; roughly 0.13% belongs to the top ten. Germline CDR1 and CDR2: MNHNS and SASEGT. The CDR3 has 15 amino acids. J was trimmed by 5 bases and V by 3 bases; bases with no gene match: 5. These data originate in a study of shared clonotypes between healthy human individuals. Study-wide results and caveats: Naive CD4 clonotype sharing across a few donors was 4% to 5%. Non-shared clonotypes had lower generation probabilities than those shared by all four donors.

Investigators divided CD4+ cells into CD45RA+ naive and CD45RA-negative memory subsets. The sequenced material came from naive CD4+ T cells sorted from blood. This sample's subset: CD45RA+ positively selected. The V call is TRBV6-1, the J call TRBJ1-3; 9 nucleotides align to TRBD1. This receptor was taken from a man aged 18 to 30 in good health. CDR3: CASSEGDRDRNTIYF. CDR3 coding DNA: TGTGCCAGCAGTGAGGGGGACAGGGACCGAAACACCATATATTTT.